This TCR beta chain was obtained from a study of HIV-infected children after antiretroviral therapy interruption. This clonotype was seen many times. The treatment was: PENTA 11 planned treatment interruption arm or continuous ART arm. The TCR library was built from RNA with a 3' RACE protocol and unique molecular identifiers. MiXCR, applied by TCRdb to the 3' RACE reads, yields one record per CDR3 protein. Here the sample spans about 7,500 distinct CDR3 sequences, more than 15% being singletons. Looked up from germline, CDR1 is KGHDR and CDR2 is SFDVKD. This CDR3 is 14 amino acids long. V was trimmed by 7 bases and J by 0 bases, leaving 9 bases between them.

The clonotype comes from a pool of human donors with HIV. J is TRBJ2-1 and V is TRBV24-1, with unresolved D. Specimen: CD45RO+ CD8+ T cells from PBMCs, pooled from several time points, collected from a donor given antiretroviral therapy, either interrupted or continuous. Documented subset: memory CD8+ CD45RO+ CD45RA- T cells. CDR3 coding DNA: TGTGCCACCAGCCTAGTCAGCTCCTACAATGAGCAGTTCTTC. Translating it yields CATSLVSSYNEQFF.